The source of this TCR beta chain is a study of T cell repertoires in cytomegalovirus infection (dated by TCRdb to between 2018 and 2021). Turning to the overall study: Recently identified HLA-C-restricted CMV epitopes, whose presentation resists viral immunomodulation, were targeted by peptide stimulations together with well-studied HLA-B-restricted epitopes. The HLA type of each donor mattered for the analysis, because public TCR beta signatures pointed to carriage of CMV infection along with the matching HLA type. The paper's findings and limits, for the study overall: The ex vivo response was dominated by HLA-C-restricted CMV-specific TCR beta clonotypes, and the single most frequent clonotype in two of eight donors was supplied by these HLA-C-restricted clonotypes. In both this cohort and an independent approximately 400-donor cohort, the cumulative frequency of public TCR beta family members distinguished carriers of CMV infection plus the relevant HLA type.

With respect to this clonotype: Its specific antigen is unknown. No much larger clone is present one base from it, and per-base qualities are unavailable.

Sequencing instrument: Illumina HiSeq 1500. TCRdb passed the public sequencing reads through fastp at Q25 and MiXCR, retaining productive beta sequences. Each record represents a unique CDR3 protein, reported with the most common genes and DNA among its rows. This sample has about 85,000 distinct CDR3 sequences in its table, and roughly 44% of those were observed once. Together, the top ten hold over 90% of the sample. According to the study, the label for this sample's treatment or condition signals: in vitro stimulation with specific CMV peptide epitopes to enrich CMV-specific T cells. The junction carries 10 bases between V and J, which are trimmed by 5 bases and 2 bases respectively. The CDR3 runs 14 amino acids, cysteine and phenylalanine included. The read is trimmed to its CDR3 DNA, 42 bases read in frame from base 1. Reading the germline V gene (reference sequence) gives CDR1 MNHEY and CDR2 SMNVEV.

This clonotype was obtained from a human donor in good health (CMV status not recorded). Some clones in this sample may be carry-over from other donors' samples. The chain links TRBV27 with TRBJ1-5, with no confidently assigned D gene. The sequenced sample was CD8+ T cells from cultured PBMCs, obtained from culture after CMV antigen stimulation. The CDR3: CASSRFDGNQPQHF. The DNA sequence follows: TGTGCCAGCAGTCGGTTTGACGGCAATCAGCCCCAGCATTTT.